This TCR beta chain derives from a study of blood T cell repertoires in COVID-19. Study in general: The United States, Italy and Spain were the sources of the acute and convalescent COVID-19 samples.

This clone was picked up a small number of times. Original data processing: Using reference gene primer amplification, nucleated cell counts were estimated. Profiled with immunoSEQ multiplex PCR; TCRdb holds only in-frame clones, not every one. V and J calls and clone size are copied from that table; D and trimming were computed from the DNA. The table lists under 300,000 clones, 70% to 90% of them singletons. CDR3 size: 14 residues. Germline lookup yields CDR1 LGHDT and CDR2 YNNKEL (reference sequence). With 5 bases removed from V and 2 bases from J, the gap between germline ends came to 13 bases. What was sequenced was peripheral blood. The clonotype comes from a woman between 70 and 85 years old with acute or convalescent COVID-19. The V and J genes are TRBV3-1 (or the pseudogene TRBV3-2) and TRBJ2-7; D possibly corresponds to TRBD1 (6 bases). DNA of the CDR3: TGTGCCAGCAGCGCGTACAGGGAGACCTACGAGCAGTACTTC. It translates to CASSAYRETYEQYF.